The TCR beta chain described here comes from a study of technical replicates of blood from a few donors. TCRdb's copy holds only in-frame clones and misses some; the assay was immunoSEQ multiplex PCR. The top ten clones hold around 0.2% of a sample with 64,000 or so clones, approximately 97% of them seen once. The sequencing input was T cells isolated from PBMCs. The TCR comes from a human donor in good health.

CDR3 nucleotide sequence: TGTGCCAGTAGTACCAACAGAGAGAATGAAAAACTGTTTTTT. Amino acid sequence: CASSTNRENEKLFF. The V call is TRBV19, the J call TRBJ1-4; no definite D call. The germline V gene has CDR1 LNHDA and CDR2 SQIVND (reference sequence). The CDR3 totals 14 residues. Trimming took 4 bases from V and 5 from J, leaving 11 bases between them.